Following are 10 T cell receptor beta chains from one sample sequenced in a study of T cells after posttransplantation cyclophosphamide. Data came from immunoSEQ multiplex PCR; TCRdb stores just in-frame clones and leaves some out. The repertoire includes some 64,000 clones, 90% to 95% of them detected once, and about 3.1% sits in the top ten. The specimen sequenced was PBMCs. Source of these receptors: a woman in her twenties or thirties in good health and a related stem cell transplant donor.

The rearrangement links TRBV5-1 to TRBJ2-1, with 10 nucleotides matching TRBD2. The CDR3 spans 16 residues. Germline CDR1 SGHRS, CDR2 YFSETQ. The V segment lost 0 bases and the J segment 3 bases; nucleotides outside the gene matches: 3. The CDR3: CASSLGLAGDYNEQFF. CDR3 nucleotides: TGCGCCAGCAGCTTGGGACTAGCGGGTGACTACAATGAGCAGTTCTTC.

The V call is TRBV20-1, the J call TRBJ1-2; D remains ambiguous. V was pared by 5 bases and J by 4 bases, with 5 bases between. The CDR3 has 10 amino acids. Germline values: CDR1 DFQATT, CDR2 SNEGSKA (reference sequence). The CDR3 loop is CSAALYGYTF. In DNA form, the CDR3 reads TGCAGTGCTGCCCTCTATGGCTACACCTTC.

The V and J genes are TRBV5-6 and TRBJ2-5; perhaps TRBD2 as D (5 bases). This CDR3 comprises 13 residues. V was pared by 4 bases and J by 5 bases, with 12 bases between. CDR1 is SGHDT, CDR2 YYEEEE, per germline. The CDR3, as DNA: TGTGCCAGCAGCCCACCCTCGGGGGAGACCCAGTACTTC. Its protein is CASSPPSGETQYF.

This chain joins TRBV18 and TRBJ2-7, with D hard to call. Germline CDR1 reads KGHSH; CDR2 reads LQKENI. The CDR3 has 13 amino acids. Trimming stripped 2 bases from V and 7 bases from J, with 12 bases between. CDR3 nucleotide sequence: TGTGCCAGCTCACCAAAGGACCTGGGGGAGCAGTACTTC. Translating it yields CASSPKDLGEQYF.

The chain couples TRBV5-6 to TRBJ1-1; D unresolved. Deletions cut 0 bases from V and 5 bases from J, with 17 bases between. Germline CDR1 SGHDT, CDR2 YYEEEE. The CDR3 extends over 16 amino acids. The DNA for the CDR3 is TGTGCCAGCAGCTTGGGAAGACGGCGAGCGGTGACTGAAGCTTTCTTT. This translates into CASSLGRRRAVTEAFF. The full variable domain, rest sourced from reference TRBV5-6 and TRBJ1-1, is DAGVTQSPTHLIKTRGQQVTLRCSPKSGHDTVSWYQQALGQGPQFIFQYYEEEERQRGNFPDRFSGHQFPNYSSELNVNALLLGDSALYLCASSLGRRRAVTEAFFGQGTRLTVV.

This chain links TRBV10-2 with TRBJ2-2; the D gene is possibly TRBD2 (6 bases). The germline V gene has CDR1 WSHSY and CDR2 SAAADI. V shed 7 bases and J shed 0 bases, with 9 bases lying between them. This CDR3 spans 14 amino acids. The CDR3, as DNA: TGCGCCAGCACCCCGGGGGCGAACACCGGGGAGCTGTTTTTT. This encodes CASTPGANTGELFF.

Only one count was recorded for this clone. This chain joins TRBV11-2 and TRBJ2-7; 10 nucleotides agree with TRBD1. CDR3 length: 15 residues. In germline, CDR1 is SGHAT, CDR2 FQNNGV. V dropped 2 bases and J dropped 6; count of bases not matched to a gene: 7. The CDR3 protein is CASSLQGTGVREQYF. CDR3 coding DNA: TGTGCCAGCAGCTTACAAGGGACAGGGGTTCGCGAGCAGTACTTC.

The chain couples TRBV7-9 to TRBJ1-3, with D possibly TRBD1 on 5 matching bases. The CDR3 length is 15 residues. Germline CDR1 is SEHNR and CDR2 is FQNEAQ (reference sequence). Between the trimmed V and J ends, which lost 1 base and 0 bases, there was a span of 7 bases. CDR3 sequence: CASSLGGYSGNTIYF. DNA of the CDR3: TGTGCCAGCAGCTTAGGGGGGTACTCTGGAAACACCATATATTTT.

The CDR3 sequence is CASSDRDRGTGSYEQYF. The CDR3 DNA follows: TGTGCCAGCAGTGATAGGGATAGGGGAACGGGTAGCTACGAGCAGTACTTC. This chain links TRBV6-1 with TRBJ2-7; D perhaps matches TRBD1 (5 bases). V lost 3 bases and J 3 bases, leaving 21 bases between the germline ends. This CDR3 is 17 amino acids long. The germline V gene encodes CDR1 MNHNS and CDR2 SASEGT.

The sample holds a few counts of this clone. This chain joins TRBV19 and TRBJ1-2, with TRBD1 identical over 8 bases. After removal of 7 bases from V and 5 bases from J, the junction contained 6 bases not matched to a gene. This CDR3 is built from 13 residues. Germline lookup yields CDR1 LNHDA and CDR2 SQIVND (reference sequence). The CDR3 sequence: CASKRTGQYGYTF. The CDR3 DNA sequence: TGTGCCAGTAAGAGGACAGGGCAGTATGGCTACACCTTC.